One sample yielded the 21 T cell receptor beta chains listed below, sequenced in a study of regulatory T cells in long-lasting Graves disease. Arm-PCR with iRepertoire HTBI primers amplified the CDR3 regions for these TCR beta libraries. TCRdb itself ran the multiplex PCR reads through MiXCR, one entry per CDR3 protein. The repertoire holds approximately 470,000 distinct CDR3 sequences, with 16% as singletons. Specified time point: newly diagnosed GD, antithyroid drugs for less than 3 months. PBMC-derived RNA was used for the TCR library. This sample was shared with a second study, whose subject was T cells in Graves' hyperthyroidism and ophthalmopathy.

The sample in question was peripheral blood mononuclear cells (PBMCs), obtained at new diagnosis, from a patient treated with antithyroid drugs. The receptors stem from a man aged 35-49 years with Graves disease.

This clonotype was found many times. The chain uses TRBV28 and TRBJ2-7; 14 bases agree with TRBD2. Germline loops: CDR1 MDHEN, CDR2 SYDVKM. J gave up 0 bases and V 3 bases, and 4 bases lay outside the gene matches. The CDR3 contains 17 residues. The CDR3 region has the DNA TGTGCCAGCAGTTTCCGGACTAGCGGGGGGAGCTCCTACGAGCAGTACTTC. Protein: CASSFRTSGGSSYEQYF.

This clonotype has at least ten counts. This chain joins TRBV20-1 and TRBJ2-1, with unresolved D. The V and J ends lost 4 bases and 4 bases respectively, with 2 bases between them. Germline CDR1 reads DFQATT; CDR2 reads SNEGSKA (reference sequence). The CDR3 covers 10 residues. In DNA form, the CDR3 reads TGCAGTGCTAAATACAATGAGCAGTTCTTC. This translates into CSAKYNEQFF.

The chain employs TRBV20-1 and TRBJ2-1; D unresolved. Germline V gene sequence: CDR1 DFQATT, CDR2 SNEGSKA (reference sequence). The CDR3 has 12 residues. Trimming stripped 3 bases from V and 5 bases from J, with 8 bases between. The CDR3 protein is CSASQRHNEQFF. CDR3 coding DNA: TGCAGTGCTAGTCAACGCCACAATGAGCAGTTCTTC.

This clonotype appeared a few times. The CDR3 DNA is TGTGCCAGCAGCTTAATAGTGGGTGGGGGGGCACCAATATCTAATGAAAAACTGTTTTTT. It specifies CASSLIVGGGAPISNEKLFF. This chain links TRBV7-8 with TRBJ1-4, with TRBD1 as a possible D gene (6 bases). This CDR3 spans 20 amino acids. Germline CDR1 SGHVS, CDR2 FQNEAQ. With 2 bases removed from V and 3 bases from J, the gap between germline ends came to 25 bases.

This clonotype was observed many times. The V and J genes are TRBV6-5 and TRBJ2-7, with 13 bases matching TRBD2. The CDR3 is 18 amino acids. V trimming: 0 bases; J trimming: 7 bases; junction bases outside the gene matches: 12. CDR1 is MNHEY, CDR2 SVGAGI, per germline. CDR3 sequence: CASSYSPGTSGEVGEQYF. In DNA form, the CDR3 reads TGTGCCAGCAGTTACTCACCCGGGACTAGCGGGGAGGTGGGGGAGCAGTACTTC.

The chain carries TRBV29-1 and TRBJ2-3; no clear D. CDR3 length: 14 amino acids. Between the trimmed V and J ends, which lost 7 bases and 1 base, there was a span of 15 bases. Germline CDR1 SQVTM, CDR2 ANQGSEA. The CDR3 is CSGIPSWGTDTQYF. The CDR3 coding sequence is TGCAGCGGAATTCCCAGCTGGGGCACAGATACGCAGTATTTT.

As regards this clonotype: It may be a read error: a sequence one base away is much more abundant. J is TRBJ2-7 and V is TRBV10-3, with 9 bases that match TRBD1. V dropped 8 bases and J dropped 3; count of bases not matched to a gene: 8. Germline CDR1 ENHRY, CDR2 SYGVKD. The CDR3 runs to 14 residues. CDR3 in DNA: TGTGCCATCGGTGCAGTGACAGGGGGCTACGAGCAGTACTTC. Residues: CAIGAVTGGYEQYF.

This clonotype was counted ten times or more. The chain employs TRBV12-3 or TRBV12-4 and TRBJ2-3; D is uncertain. The J call may not be correct, given that the DNA end is closer to TRBJ2-7. The length of the CDR3 is 13 residues. The CDR3: CASSLIGFYEQYF. In DNA form, the CDR3 reads TGTGCCAGCAGTTTGATTGGGTTTTACGAGCAGTACTTC.

This sequence joins TRBV20-1 and TRBJ2-3; D is possibly TRBD1 (5 bases). Trimming cost V 6 bases and J 2 bases, with 12 bases left between them. CDR1 is DFQATT, CDR2 SNEGSKA, per germline (reference sequence). This CDR3 region has 13 residues. CDR3 coding DNA: TGCAGTGCAGGGGTGGGCCACACAGATACGCAGTATTTT. Protein sequence: CSAGVGHTDTQYF.

This clonotype was seen only a few times. This rearrangement joins TRBV5-1 to TRBJ2-3; 7 bases are a match to TRBD2. Germline assignment: CDR1 SGHRS and CDR2 YFSETQ. V dropped 1 base and J dropped 3; count of bases not matched to a gene: 8. The CDR3 is 16 amino acids. The CDR3 DNA follows: TGCGCCAGCAGCTTGATAAGGGGAGGGCCAACAGATACGCAGTATTTT. Amino acids: CASSLIRGGPTDTQYF.

This clonotype has at least ten counts. The chain combines TRBV28 with TRBJ2-7, with 7 bases matching TRBD1. Looked up from germline, CDR1 is MDHEN and CDR2 is SYDVKM. The junction had 3 bases not matched to a gene; V was cut back by 4 bases and J by 3 bases. The CDR3 contains 13 residues. DNA of the CDR3: TGTGCCAGCAGTTCTCACAGGGGCTACGAGCAGTACTTC. Translated, it gives CASSSHRGYEQYF. The full variable domain, completed using reference TRBV28 and TRBJ2-7, is DVKVTQSSRYLVKRTGEKVFLECVQDMDHENMFWYRQDPGLGLRLIYFSYDVKMKEKGDIPEGYSVSREKKERFSLILESASTNQTSMYLCASSSHRGYEQYFGPGTRLTVT.

The chain carries TRBV7-8 and TRBJ1-5; 10 bases line up with TRBD1. Unmatched junction bases numbered 9, after V lost 4 bases and J lost 6 bases. The CDR3 spans 16 residues. Germline values: CDR1 SGHVS, CDR2 FQNEAQ. CDR3 nucleotides: TGTGCCAGCAGCTCCCCCCCGGGACAGGGGAGTCAGCCCCAGCATTTT. Protein product: CASSSPPGQGSQPQHF.

This clonotype showed up just a few times. The chain couples TRBV9 to TRBJ1-5; D is unresolved. Trimming removed 0 bases from V and 12 bases from J, with 16 bases in between. CDR1 is SGDLS, CDR2 YYNGEE, per germline. The CDR3 sequence is 14 residues long. The CDR3 sequence is CASSVDSEGPSQHF. The DNA of the CDR3 is TGTGCCAGCAGCGTAGATAGTGAGGGTCCAAGCCAGCATTTT.

V gene TRBV5-1 combines with J gene TRBJ2-4; 11 bases are shared with TRBD2. CDR3 size: 17 residues. Germline-derived CDR1 and CDR2 are SGHRS and YFSETQ. V lost 4 bases and J lost 0; bases outside the gene matches: 6. The CDR3 DNA is TGCGCCAGCAGCCTCGGACTAGCGGGTATAGCCAAAAACATTCAGTACTTC. This encodes CASSLGLAGIAKNIQYF.

Regarding this clonotype: Germline is not matched at one junction end, which may reflect a read error. This rearrangement joins TRBV12-3 or TRBV12-4 to TRBJ2-7, with D perhaps TRBD2 (6 bases). The CDR3 length is 12 residues. The CDR3 sequence: CASISEGGPVNF. The CDR3 DNA sequence: TGTGCCAGCATCTCGGAAGGAGGGCCCGTCAACTTC.

In its sample, this clonotype was seen many times. The chain uses TRBV6-2 or TRBV6-3 and TRBJ2-7; TRBD1 matches 9 bases. Unmatched junction bases numbered 13, after V lost 6 bases and J lost 7 bases. In germline, CDR1 is MNHEY, CDR2 SVGEGT. This CDR3 has 15 residues. CDR3 nucleotide sequence: TGTGCCAGCAGACCCGGAGGGACAGGGCGGTCGGAGCAGTACTTC. Protein product: CASRPGGTGRSEQYF.

This clonotype was seen ten or more times. The chain links TRBV6-2 or TRBV6-3 to TRBJ2-3; 7 positions match TRBD2. V gave up 4 bases and J gave up 4 bases; unmatched junction bases: 11. CDR1 is MNHEY and CDR2 is SVGEGT in the germline V gene. CDR3 length: 16 amino acids. This CDR3 reads CASSSAGRPKSDTQYF. The CDR3, as DNA: TGTGCCAGCAGTTCGGCCGGGAGGCCCAAGTCAGATACGCAGTATTTT.

This clonotype was recorded many times. The chain has TRBV30 and TRBJ2-7, with TRBD2 matching 11 bases. The CDR3 runs to 15 residues. V lost 3 bases and J lost 3; bases outside the gene matches: 7. Germline CDR1 GTSNPN, CDR2 SVGIG (reference sequence). The CDR3 is CAWSRLAGNIYEQYF. The CDR3 DNA follows: TGTGCCTGGAGCCGACTAGCGGGGAATATCTACGAGCAGTACTTC.

In this sample, this clonotype turned up many times. The V gene is TRBV6-5, the J gene TRBJ1-3; the match to TRBD1 covers 7 bases. CDR1 is MNHEY and CDR2 is SVGAGI in the germline V gene. V lost 4 bases to trimming and J lost 4 bases; unmatched junction nucleotides: 7. The CDR3 has 15 amino acids. The CDR3 sequence: CASSSRTGDGNTIYF. The CDR3 DNA sequence: TGTGCCAGCAGTTCCCGAACAGGGGACGGAAACACCATATATTTT.

The V gene is TRBV11-2, the J gene TRBJ2-2; TRBD2 might be the D (5 bases). Germline V lookup: CDR1 SGHAT, CDR2 FQNNGV. The CDR3 runs 15 residues. The ends were cut back, 3 bases at V and 3 bases at J, with 11 bases in the middle. The chain's CDR3 is CASSLDGLYTGELFF. CDR3 bases: TGTGCCAGCAGCTTGGATGGACTGTACACCGGGGAGCTGTTTTTT.

The rearrangement uses TRBV12-5 and TRBJ2-2; tentatively, D is TRBD1 or TRBD2 (5 bases each). Germline CDR1 LGHNT, CDR2 FRNRAP. The CDR3 has 15 residues. Trimming shortened V by 6 bases and J by 2 bases, and 13 bases separated the two germline ends. CDR3 nucleotides: TGTGCTAGTGGAACCGGGACGTTAAACACCGGGGAGCTGTTTTTT. Translation: CASGTGTLNTGELFF.